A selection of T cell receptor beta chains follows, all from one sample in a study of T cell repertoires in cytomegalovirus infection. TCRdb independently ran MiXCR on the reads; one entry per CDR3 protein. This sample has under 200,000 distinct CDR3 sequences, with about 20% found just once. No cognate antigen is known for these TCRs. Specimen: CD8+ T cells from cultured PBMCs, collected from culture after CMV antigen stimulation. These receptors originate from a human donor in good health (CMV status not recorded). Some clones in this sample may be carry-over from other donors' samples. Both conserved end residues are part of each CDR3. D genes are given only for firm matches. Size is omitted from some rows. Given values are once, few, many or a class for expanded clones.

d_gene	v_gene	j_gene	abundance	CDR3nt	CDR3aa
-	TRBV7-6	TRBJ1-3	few	TGTGCCAGCAGCTTAGGGACAGACCCCATATATTTT	CASSLGTDPIYF
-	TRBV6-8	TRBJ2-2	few	TGTGCCAGCAGAGTGACCGGGGCCGGGGAGCTGTTTTTT	CASRVTGAGELFF
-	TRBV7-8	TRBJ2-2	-	TGTGCCAGCAGCGAACGTCAGAACACCGGGGAGCTGTTTTTT	CASSERQNTGELFF
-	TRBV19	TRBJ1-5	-	TGTGCCAGTGGAGTCGGGGCACGGGGGCCCCAGCATTTT	CASGVGARGPQHF
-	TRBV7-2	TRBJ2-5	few	TGTGCCAGCAGCTTAGTCATCTCGAAAGAGACCCAGTACTTC	CASSLVISKETQYF
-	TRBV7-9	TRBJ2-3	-	TGTGCCAGCAGCACAGAAGGCGCAGATACGCAGTATTTT	CASSTEGADTQYF
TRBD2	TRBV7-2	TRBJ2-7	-	TGTGCCAGCAGCTTGGGCGGGGGGGCCGAAGAGCAGTACTTC	CASSLGGGAEEQYF
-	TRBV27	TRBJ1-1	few	TGTGCCAGCAGTGATGGGGGATGGGACACTGAAGCTTTCTTT	CASSDGGWDTEAFF
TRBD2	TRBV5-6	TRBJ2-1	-	TGTGCCAGCAGCTTCGGACTAGCGGGGGGTCTTAGCTCCTACAATGAGCAGTTCTTC	CASSFGLAGGLSSYNEQFF
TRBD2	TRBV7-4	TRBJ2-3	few	TGTGCCAGCAGCTCGGGAGGGTTCGAGTATTTT	CASSSGGFEYF
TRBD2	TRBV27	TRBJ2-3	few	TGTGCCAGCAGCGTGACTAGCCGGGCAGATACGCAGTATTTT	CASSVTSRADTQYF
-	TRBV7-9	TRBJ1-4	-	TGTGCCAGCAGCTCGACGACCCCTGAAGATGAAAAACTGTTTTTT	CASSSTTPEDEKLFF
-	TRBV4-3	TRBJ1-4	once	TGCGCCAGCAGCCAAGAGTTAAGGGTAGGAGAAAAACTGTTTTTT	CASSQELRVGEKLFF
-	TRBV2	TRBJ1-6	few	TGTGCCAGCACTGATGGCCTGCCGTTGAATTCACCCCTCCACTTT	CASTDGLPLNSPLHF
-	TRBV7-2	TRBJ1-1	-	TGTGCCAGCAGCTTACTCGGGACGACAAGGCACACTGAAGCTTTCTTT	CASSLLGTTRHTEAFF
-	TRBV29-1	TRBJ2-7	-	TGCAGCGTTGAAACGGACTACTACGAGCAGTACTTC	CSVETDYYEQYF
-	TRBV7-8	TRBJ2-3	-	TGTGCCAGCAACGAGGGGCGGGCCCAGGCACGCACAGATACGCAGTATTTT	CASNEGRAQARTDTQYF
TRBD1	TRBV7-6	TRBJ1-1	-	TGTGCCAGCAGCTTTCTACGAGGACAGGGAGGTGTCACTGAAGCTTTCTTT	CASSFLRGQGGVTEAFF
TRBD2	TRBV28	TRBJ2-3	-	TGTGCCAGCAGTTTATTTGTTTCTAGCGGGGGGACCCCAGATACGCAGTATTTT	CASSLFVSSGGTPDTQYF
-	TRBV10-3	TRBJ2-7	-	TGTGCCATCAGTGAGTCTGGGGCCGGGGGAGAGCAGTACTTC	CAISESGAGGEQYF
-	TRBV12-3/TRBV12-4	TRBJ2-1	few	TGTGCCAGCAGCTACAGGGGAGGGGAGTTCTTC	CASSYRGGEFF
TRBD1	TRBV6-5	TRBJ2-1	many	TGTGCCAGCGGGGCAGGGGGTGGCAATGAGCAGTTCTTC	CASGAGGGNEQFF
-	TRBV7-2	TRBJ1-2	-	TGTGCCAGCAGCCCCATGGGAGGGGGGCGGTATGGCTACACCTTC	CASSPMGGGRYGYTF
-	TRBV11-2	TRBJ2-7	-	TGTGCCAGCAGCCCGGGGGGCGGGGGCCTAACCTACGAGCAGTACTTC	CASSPGGGGLTYEQYF
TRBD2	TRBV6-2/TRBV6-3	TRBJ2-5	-	TGTGCCAGCAGTTACCTACCCGGGACTAGCGGGGGGCCAGGAGAGACCCAGTACTTC	CASSYLPGTSGGPGETQYF
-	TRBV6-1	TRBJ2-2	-	TGTGCCAGCAGTGAATATGGACCTTTTGGAAGGGCCGGGGAGCTGTTTTTT	CASSEYGPFGRAGELFF
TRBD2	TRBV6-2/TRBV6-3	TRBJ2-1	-	TGTGCCCGCAGTTACGAGGCGGGGGGGAGCTCCTACAATGAGCAGTTCTTC	CARSYEAGGSSYNEQFF
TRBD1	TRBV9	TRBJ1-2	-	TGTGCCAGCAGCGTCCTTGCGGACAGGATAGATTATGGCTACACCTTC	CASSVLADRIDYGYTF
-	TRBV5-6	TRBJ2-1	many	TGTGCCAGCAGCTTAGTACCCGTTGGCAATGAGCAGTTCTTC	CASSLVPVGNEQFF
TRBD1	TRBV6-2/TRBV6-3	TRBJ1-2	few	TGTGCCAGCAGTTACGTGGTCAGGACAGGACCTTTCTTTAACTATGGCTACACCTTC	CASSYVVRTGPFFNYGYTF
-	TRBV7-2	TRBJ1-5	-	TGTGCCAGCAGCTCCCTGGGAGGTCAGCCCCAGCATTTT	CASSSLGGQPQHF
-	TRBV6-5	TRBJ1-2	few	TGTGCCAGCAGTTACTCACGGGGTTCTAACTATGGCTACACCTTC	CASSYSRGSNYGYTF
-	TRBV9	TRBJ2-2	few	TGTGCCAGCAGCGCCCTCCTACTAGAGCGTAACACCGGGGAGCTGTTTTTT	CASSALLLERNTGELFF
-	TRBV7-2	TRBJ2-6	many	TGTGCCAGCAACTTAGTTTGGGAGGAGGCTCTCTCTGGGGCCAACGTCCTGACTTTC	CASNLVWEEALSGANVLTF
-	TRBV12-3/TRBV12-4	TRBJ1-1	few	TGTGCCAGCAGTTTAACAACAGGGCGGACTGAAGCTTTCTTT	CASSLTTGRTEAFF
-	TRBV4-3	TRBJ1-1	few	TGCGCCAGCAGCCAAGATAGAAGGAACACTGAAGCTTTCTTT	CASSQDRRNTEAFF
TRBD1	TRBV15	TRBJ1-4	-	TGTGCCACCAGCGGGACAGGGAATGAAAAACTGTTTTTT	CATSGTGNEKLFF
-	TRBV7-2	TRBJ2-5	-	TGTGCCAGCAGCCGTTACGATGATCGGGGGACCCAGTACTTC	CASSRYDDRGTQYF
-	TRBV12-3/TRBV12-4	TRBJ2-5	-	TGTGCCAGCAGTCCTTATGGGGCGGGCGAAGAGACCCAGTACTTC	CASSPYGAGEETQYF
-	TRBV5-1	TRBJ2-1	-	TGCGCCAGCAGCTTGGCCGGACCCATCTCCTACAATGAGCAGTTCTTC	CASSLAGPISYNEQFF